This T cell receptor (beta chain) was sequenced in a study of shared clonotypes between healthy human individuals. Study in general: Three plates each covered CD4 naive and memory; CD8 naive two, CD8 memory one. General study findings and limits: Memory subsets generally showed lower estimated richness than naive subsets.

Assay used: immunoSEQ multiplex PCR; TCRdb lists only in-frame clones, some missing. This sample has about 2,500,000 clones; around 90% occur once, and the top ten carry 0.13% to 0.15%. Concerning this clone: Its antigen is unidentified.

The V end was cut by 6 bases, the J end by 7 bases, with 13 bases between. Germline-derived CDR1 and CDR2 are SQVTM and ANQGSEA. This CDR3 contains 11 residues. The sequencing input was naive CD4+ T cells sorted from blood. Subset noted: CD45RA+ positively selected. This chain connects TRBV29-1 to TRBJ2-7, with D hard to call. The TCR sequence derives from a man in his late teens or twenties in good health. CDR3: CSVGNVREQYF. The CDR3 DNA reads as TGCAGCGTAGGAAATGTGAGGGAGCAGTACTTC.